The sequence of this T cell receptor (beta chain) was determined in a study of neurological immune-mediated disorders. The germline CDR1 and CDR2 sequences are MNHEY and SMNVEV (reference sequence). The CDR3 runs to 15 residues. The V segment lost 6 bases and the J segment 9 bases; nucleotides outside the gene matches: 8. This clonotype has ten or more counts. Template-switch 5'RACE cDNA synthesis added a 10-nucleotide unique molecular identifier. Via MiXCR, TCRdb re-called the 5' RACE reads, giving one row per CDR3 protein. The sample lists some 95,000 distinct CDR3 sequences, 3.5% occurring once. This chain joins TRBV27 and TRBJ2-2; the match to TRBD1 covers 12 bases. Sequences were obtained from PBMCs. The sequence was collected from a woman aged 18-35 years with multiple sclerosis. The CDR3 DNA follows: TGTGCCAGCAGCTTCACCGGGACAGGGGGCCGGGAGCTGTTTTTT. Translated, it gives CASSFTGTGGRELFF.